This TCR beta chain was retrieved from a study of CXCR3-negative and CXCR3-positive naive CD8 T cells. Broader study findings: Naive cells positive for CXCR3 carried more hydrophobic TRB CDR3s than CXCR3-negative ones. Diversity in memory CD8+ cells fell much lower than the comparably high levels seen in both naive subsets.

Libraries were UMI-labeled 5' RACE TRB cDNA. After re-calling the 5' RACE reads, TCRdb lists one entry per CDR3 protein, DNA absent. The sample's table shows about 110,000 distinct CDR3 sequences. Comments on this clonotype: Its antigen is undetermined.

Investigators sorted each CD8+ T cell subset in triplicate, taking 250,000 to 300,000 cells each time. The germline gives CDR1 SGHTA, CDR2 FQGNSA. The CDR3 spans 15 residues. This sequence originates from a human donor in good health. Some clones in this sample may be carry-over from other donors' samples. The sequencing sample was made of naive CXCR3+ CD8+ T cells from blood. As to subset: CD45RO-CCR7+CD27+CD95- naive CD8+ T cells expressing CXCR3 (TNR3+). This chain uses TRBV7-2 with TRBJ2-1; TCRdb's D call, TRBD1, is unchecked because there is no DNA. The CDR3 sequence is CASSLRTGSYNEQFF.